This T cell receptor beta chain stems from a study of blood T cells in healthy people across ages. The CDR3 loop spans 15 amino acids. This clonotype was counted between two and nine times. Its antigen is still unknown. An end of the junction does not agree with germline; a read error may underlie this. General observations from the study: While age rose, TCR beta diversity per million T cells dropped in a roughly linear way.

A J-beta primer mix and a sample-barcoded 5' primer were used in a second PCR of about 6 to 12 cycles. Via MiXCR, TCRdb re-called the 5' RACE reads, giving one row per CDR3 protein. Found here are about 1.1 million distinct CDR3 sequences, less than 45% of them singletons; the top ten hold about an eighth. The chain uses TRBV12-3 or TRBV12-4 and TRBJ1-2; 7 bases agree with TRBD1. This sequence originates from a man aged 18 to 30 in good health. The sequenced material came from blood. CDR3 DNA sequence: TGTGCCAGCAGTCTGGGACAGAACTCCTACTATGCCTACACCTTC. Protein product: CASSLGQNSYYAYTF.